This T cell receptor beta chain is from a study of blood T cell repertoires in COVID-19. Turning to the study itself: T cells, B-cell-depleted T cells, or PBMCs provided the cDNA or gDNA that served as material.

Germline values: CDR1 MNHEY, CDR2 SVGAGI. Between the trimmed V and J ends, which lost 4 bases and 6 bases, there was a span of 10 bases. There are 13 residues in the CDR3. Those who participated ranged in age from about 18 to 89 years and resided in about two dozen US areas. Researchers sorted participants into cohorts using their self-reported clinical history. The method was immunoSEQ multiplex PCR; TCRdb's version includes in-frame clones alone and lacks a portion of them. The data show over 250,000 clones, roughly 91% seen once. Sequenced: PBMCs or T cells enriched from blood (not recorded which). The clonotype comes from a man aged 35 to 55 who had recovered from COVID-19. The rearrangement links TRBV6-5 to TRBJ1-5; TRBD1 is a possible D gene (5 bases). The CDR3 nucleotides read TGTGCCAGCAGTTCCCGGGGGGGTCAGCCCCAGCATTTT. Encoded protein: CASSSRGGQPQHF.